Described below is a single T cell receptor beta chain sequence and its context. In the same sample, other DNA sequences code for this CDR3. Deletions cut 5 bases from V and 6 bases from J, with 15 bases between. The CDR3 covers 14 residues. CDR1 SEHNR and CDR2 FQNEAQ come from the germline V gene (reference sequence). This specimen belongs to a study of cytomegalovirus exposure and HLA in healthy donors. The PCR used 60 Vbeta and 13 Jbeta primers. Sequenced by immunoSEQ multiplex PCR; TCRdb stores in-frame clones only, minus some. The sample contains some 97,000 clones, 80% to 90% of which appear only once.

The specimen was PBMCs. This clonotype was obtained from a woman in her late teens or twenties in good health and CMV-seronegative. V usage is TRBV7-9 and J usage is TRBJ2-3, with D possibly being TRBD2 (6 bases). The CDR3 DNA reads TGTGCCAGCAGCCATCCTATTCGGGAGGATACGCAGTATTTT. It codes for CASSHPIREDTQYF.